A selection of T cell receptor beta chains follows, all from one sample in a study of cytomegalovirus exposure and HLA in healthy donors. Profiling relied on immunoSEQ multiplex PCR, and the TCRdb table lists in-frame clones only, not all of them. The sample records about 180,000 clones, roughly 87% being singletons. Input material: PBMCs. The receptors originated from a woman in her fifties or sixties in good health and CMV-seronegative. CDR3s include the opening cysteine and the closing phenylalanine or tryptophan. A D gene is named only where the DNA matches it firmly. Some rows have no size entry. The others give once, few or many, or a class for an expanded clone.

J gene | D gene | clone size | V gene | CDR3 DNA | CDR3 protein
TRBJ2-1 | TRBD2 | NA | TRBV29-1 | TGCAGCGGGGCCCCTGGGACTAGTTCTTTCCATGAGCAGTTCTTC | CSGAPGTSSFHEQFF
TRBJ1-2 | TRBD1 | NA | TRBV29-1 | TGCAGCGCAGGGACAGGGGGTCCTGGCTACACCTTC | CSAGTGGPGYTF
TRBJ2-5 | TRBD2 | NA | TRBV9 | TGTGCCAGCAGCGTAGGTAGCGGGGAACAAGAGACCCAGTACTTC | CASSVGSGEQETQYF
TRBJ2-5 | NA | NA | TRBV2 | TGTGCCAGCTCGGAATGGGGGGAGGTTGGGGAGACCCAGTACTTC | CASSEWGEVGETQYF
TRBJ1-1 | NA | NA | TRBV5-5 | TGTGCCAGCAGCCAGGAGGGGTTGTCGGGGACTGAAGCTTTCTTT | CASSQEGLSGTEAFF
TRBJ2-7 | NA | NA | TRBV5-6 | TGTGCCAGCAGCTTGTTGGCACCCTACGAGCAGTACTTC | CASSLLAPYEQYF
TRBJ1-1 | NA | once | TRBV5-1 | TGCGCCAGCAGCGTGGAGGGAGGGGTAGCTGAAGCTTTCTTT | CASSVEGGVAEAFF
TRBJ2-1 | NA | NA | TRBV7-9 | TGTGCCAGCAGCTTAGAGACTCACAATGAGCAGTTCTTC | CASSLETHNEQFF
TRBJ1-5 | NA | NA | TRBV5-6 | TGTGCCAGCAGCTCGAGGACAGCAGGGCAGCCCCAGCATTTT | CASSSRTAGQPQHF
TRBJ1-1 | NA | NA | TRBV19 | TGTGCCAGTAGTTCCTTGCGTAACACTGAAGCTTTCTTT | CASSSLRNTEAFF
TRBJ2-4 | TRBD1 | NA | TRBV20-1 | TGCAGTGCAGGGGGCGCAGACATTCAGTACTTC | CSAGGADIQYF
TRBJ2-5 | TRBD2 | NA | TRBV4-3 | TGCGCCAGCAGCCAAGATCCTAGCGGGGGGGGAGAGACCCAGTACTTC | CASSQDPSGGGETQYF
TRBJ2-3 | NA | NA | TRBV5-1 | TGCGCCAGCAGCTTGGATGGGGAAATGCGGGCAGATACGCAGTATTTT | CASSLDGEMRADTQYF
TRBJ2-7 | TRBD1 | NA | TRBV6-5 | TGTGCCAGCAGGGCTTCCGGGACAGGTCTATACGAGCAGTACTTC | CASRASGTGLYEQYF
TRBJ1-3 | TRBD1 | NA | TRBV30 | TGTGCCTGGAGTGAGGGGGGACAGGGGATCTCTGGAAACACCATATATTTT | CAWSEGGQGISGNTIYF